This note documents a single T cell receptor (beta chain) sequence. What it binds is unknown. This sample is drawn from a study of shared clonotypes between healthy human individuals. Findings of the study overall: Some naive CD4 clonotypes, 4% to 6%, turned up in common across four donors. Tissue TCR repertoires likely differ from these blood-only repertoires.

This CDR3 contains 13 residues. V shed 4 bases and J shed 7 bases, with 15 bases lying between them. Germline assignment: CDR1 SGHDT and CDR2 YYEEEE. Within Nashville, Tennessee resided all donors, each a Caucasian adult. It was into CD45RA+ naive and CD45RA-negative memory subsets that the CD4+ cells were split. Some clones are missing from TCRdb's copy, which holds only in-frame ones; the method was immunoSEQ multiplex PCR. The sample lists 500,000 to 550,000 clones; approximately 95% were seen once. The sequenced material came from naive CD4+ T cells sorted from blood. The sample's subset: CD45RA+ positively selected. The V and J genes are TRBV5-6 and TRBJ2-7; D is unclear. The sequence derives from a woman between 25 and 40 years old in good health. The CDR3, as DNA: TGTGCCAGCAGCCGGCAGGTTTGGCAGGAGCAGTACTTC. Protein product: CASSRQVWQEQYF.